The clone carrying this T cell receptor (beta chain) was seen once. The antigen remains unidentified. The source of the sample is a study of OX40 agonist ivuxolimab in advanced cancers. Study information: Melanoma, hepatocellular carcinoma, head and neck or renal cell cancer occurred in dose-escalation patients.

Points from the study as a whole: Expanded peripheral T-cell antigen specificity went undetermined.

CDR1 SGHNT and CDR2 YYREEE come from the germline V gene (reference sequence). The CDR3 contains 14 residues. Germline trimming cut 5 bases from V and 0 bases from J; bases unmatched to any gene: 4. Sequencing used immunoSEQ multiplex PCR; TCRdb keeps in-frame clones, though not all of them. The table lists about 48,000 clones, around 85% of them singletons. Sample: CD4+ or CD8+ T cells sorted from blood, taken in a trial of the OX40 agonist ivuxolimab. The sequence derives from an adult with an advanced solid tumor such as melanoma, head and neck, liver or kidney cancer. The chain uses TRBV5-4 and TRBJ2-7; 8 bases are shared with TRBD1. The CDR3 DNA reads TGTGCCAGCAGTCTTGACAGGGGCTCCTACGAGCAGTACTTC. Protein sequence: CASSLDRGSYEQYF. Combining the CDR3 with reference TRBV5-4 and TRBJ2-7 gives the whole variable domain ETGVTQSPTHLIKTRGQQVTLRCSSQSGHNTVSWYQQALGQGPQFIFQYYREEENGRGNFPPRFSGLQFPNYSSELNVNALELDDSALYLCASSLDRGSYEQYFGPGTRLTVT.